Shown below are 32 T cell receptor beta chains from a single sample sequenced in a study of CD8 T cells in ankylosing spondylitis (dated by TCRdb to 2016 to 2017). The library was prepared using 5' RACE. The instrument given in TCRdb is Illumina HiSeq 2500. TCRdb itself trimmed the public reads at Q25 with fastp, ran MiXCR and retained productive beta chains. Under each unique CDR3 protein, matching rows form one entry showing the most common genes and DNA. In all, the sample holds about 150,000 distinct CDR3 sequences, and about 32% of those were seen once. The ten largest account for about 6.3% of the sample. What was sequenced was synovial fluid, either unsorted or a sorted T cell fraction (not recorded which). All receptors derive from a male donor with ankylosing spondylitis.

The rearrangement uses TRBV20-1 and TRBJ2-5; D is possibly TRBD1 (5 bases). Germline CDR1 DFQATT, CDR2 SNEGSKA (reference sequence). CDR3 length: 12 amino acids. With 5 bases removed from V and 5 bases from J, the gap between germline ends came to 12 bases. This CDR3 is CSAQNPGETQYF. In DNA, the CDR3 is TGCAGTGCTCAAAACCCAGGGGAGACCCAGTACTTC.

This clonotype was observed a few times. The rearrangement uses TRBV5-1 and TRBJ2-3; 8 positions match TRBD2. The J segment lost 5 bases and the V segment lost 4 bases, leaving 9 bases of the junction unmatched. Per the germline V gene, CDR1 is SGHRS and CDR2 is YFSETQ. This CDR3 is 15 amino acids long. CDR3 in amino acids: CASSPLREGKDTQYF. CDR3 coding DNA: TGCGCCAGCAGCCCTCTCCGGGAGGGAAAAGATACGCAGTATTTT.

The chain employs TRBV27 and TRBJ2-1; 13 positions agree with TRBD2. Losses at the gene ends were 1 base for V and 6 bases for J; bases not matched to a gene: 3. Germline CDR1 MNHEY, CDR2 SMNVEV (reference sequence). This CDR3 is 16 amino acids long. CDR3 sequence reads: CASSLWTSGRANEQFF. In DNA, the CDR3 is TGTGCCAGCAGTTTATGGACTAGCGGGAGAGCCAATGAGCAGTTCTTC.

The rearrangement links TRBV20-1 to TRBJ2-2; a weak D match, TRBD2 (5 bases). The germline V gene encodes CDR1 DFQATT and CDR2 SNEGSKA (reference sequence). The CDR3 spans 14 residues. With 4 bases removed from V and 7 bases from J, the gap between germline ends came to 16 bases. CDR3 protein: CSANFRGARGELFF. The CDR3 bases are TGCAGTGCTAACTTCCGGGGAGCCCGCGGGGAGCTGTTTTTT.

This clonotype occurred a few times. The gene calls are TRBV29-1 and TRBJ2-7, with D hard to call. Between the trimmed V and J ends, which lost 7 bases and 4 bases, there was a span of 17 bases. The CDR3 spans 13 residues. Germline V gene data show CDR1 as SQVTM and CDR2 as ANQGSEA. The CDR3 DNA is TGCAGCGCGGAGAACCCTTTTTCGTACGAGCAGTACTTC. Translating gives CSAENPFSYEQYF.

The chain carries TRBV11-2 and TRBJ2-1, with 13 nucleotides matching TRBD2. V dropped 1 base and J dropped 7; count of bases not matched to a gene: 7. The CDR3 contains 17 residues. Germline CDR1 is SGHAT and CDR2 is FQNNGV. The CDR3, as DNA: TGTGCCAGCAGCTTAGGTCGACTAGCGGGGGGCCTGAATGAGCAGTTCTTC. Its translation is CASSLGRLAGGLNEQFF.

The chain couples TRBV11-2 to TRBJ2-3, with D perhaps matching TRBD1 or TRBD2 (7 bases each). CDR1 SGHAT and CDR2 FQNNGV come from the germline V gene. With 4 bases removed from V and 1 base from J, the gap between germline ends came to 15 bases. The CDR3 covers 16 residues. CDR3 sequence reads: CASSSGGRGRTDTQYF. Written as DNA, the CDR3 is TGTGCCAGCAGCTCTGGTGGGAGGGGGCGCACAGATACGCAGTATTTT.

The chain links TRBV9 to TRBJ1-2, with 7 bases fitting TRBD1. The CDR3 has 15 amino acids. Losses at the gene ends were 4 bases for V and 1 base for J; bases not matched to a gene: 7. The germline V gene has CDR1 SGDLS and CDR2 YYNGEE. CDR3 sequence reads: CASSFGDSLNYGYTF. DNA for the CDR3: TGTGCCAGCAGCTTCGGGGACAGCCTTAACTATGGCTACACCTTC.

This clonotype was counted between two and nine times. The chain links TRBV19 to TRBJ1-5, with a tentative D call TRBD1 (6 bases). The CDR3 has 13 residues. Germline V gives CDR1 LNHDA, CDR2 SQIVND (reference sequence). V shed 5 bases and J shed 4 bases, with 9 bases lying between them. CDR3 residues: CASSSQGNQPQHF. CDR3 nucleotide sequence: TGTGCCAGTAGTTCACAGGGAAATCAGCCCCAGCATTTT.

The chain employs TRBV29-1 and TRBJ1-2, with unresolved D. V was clipped by 2 bases and J by 2 bases, with 9 bases between them. The CDR3 runs to 13 residues. The germline gives CDR1 SQVTM, CDR2 ANQGSEA. The CDR3 region has the DNA TGCAGCGTTGAATCTTTCAGCAACTATGGCTACACCTTC. Protein sequence: CSVESFSNYGYTF.

This rearrangement joins TRBV20-1 to TRBJ1-2; D is unresolved. Germline loops: CDR1 DFQATT, CDR2 SNEGSKA (reference sequence). This CDR3 region has 11 residues. The V end was cut by 3 bases, the J end by 7 bases, with 9 bases between. The CDR3 coding sequence is TGCAGTGCTAGCCCTGAGCCTGGCTACACCTTC. It encodes CSASPEPGYTF.

The V call is TRBV20-1, the J call TRBJ1-2; the match to TRBD1 covers 12 bases. The germline V gene has CDR1 DFQATT and CDR2 SNEGSKA (reference sequence). CDR3 length: 19 amino acids. Losses at the gene ends were 3 bases for V and 2 bases for J; bases not matched to a gene: 16. CDR3 amino acids: CSASPLIGTGGLSNYGYTF. In DNA form, the CDR3 reads TGCAGTGCTAGCCCCCTAATCGGGACAGGGGGCTTGTCCAACTATGGCTACACCTTC.

This chain uses TRBV9 with TRBJ2-1; tentatively, D is TRBD1 (6 bases). CDR1 and CDR2 (germline): SGDLS, YYNGEE. There are 19 residues in the CDR3. Trimming removed 1 base from V and 4 bases from J, with 24 bases in between. DNA of the CDR3: TGTGCCAGCAGCGTAAACCCTCTTCAACAGGGTTTCGGGTACAATGAGCAGTTCTTC. This encodes CASSVNPLQQGFGYNEQFF.

About this clonotype: A much bigger clone sits one base away, suggesting this may be a read error. This chain joins TRBV9 and TRBJ2-3; tentatively, D is TRBD2 (5 bases). Germline-derived CDR1 and CDR2 are SGDLS and YYNGEE. CDR3 length equals 13 residues. V gave up 0 bases and J gave up 3 bases, with 5 bases separating them. CDR3 region: CASSVGGTDTQYF. In nucleotides, the CDR3 is TGTGCCAGCAGCGTAGGCGGGACAGATACGCAGTATTTT.

This clonotype has a count of ten or more. The chain employs TRBV20-1 and TRBJ1-3; D call uncertain. V was shortened by 1 base and J by 2 bases, with 6 bases between the two germline ends. CDR3 length: 13 amino acids. Germline V gene lookup returns CDR1 DFQATT and CDR2 SNEGSKA (reference sequence). DNA for the CDR3: TGCAGTGCTAGAGCTGGGGCTGGAAACACCATATATTTT. This sequence encodes CSARAGAGNTIYF.

CDR3 nucleotides: TGTGCCAGCAGCAACTTAGCGGGAGGAGCCAAAAACATTCAGTACTTC. Protein: CASSNLAGGAKNIQYF. This sequence joins TRBV12-3 or TRBV12-4 and TRBJ2-4, with 10 bases fitting TRBD2. V lost 6 bases, J lost 0 bases, and 5 bases stayed unmatched. This CDR3 comprises 16 residues.

The chain carries TRBV27 and TRBJ2-3; D ambiguous. The germline V gene has CDR1 MNHEY and CDR2 SMNVEV (reference sequence). Trimming took 6 bases from V and 1 from J, leaving 14 bases between them. CDR3 size: 15 residues. CDR3 sequence: CASSTGRMGTDTQYF. The CDR3 nucleotides read TGTGCCAGCAGCACCGGCAGGATGGGCACAGATACGCAGTATTTT.

The sample holds a few counts of this clonotype. As DNA, the CDR3 is TGCAGCGTCCGGACAGAATACAATGAGCAGTTCTTC. Its protein is CSVRTEYNEQFF. The chain is built from TRBV29-1 and TRBJ2-1, with D maybe TRBD1 (6 bases). Germline V gene data show CDR1 as SQVTM and CDR2 as ANQGSEA. The ends were cut back, 6 bases at V and 4 bases at J, with 10 bases in the middle. The CDR3 is 12 amino acids.

The genes are TRBV7-2 and TRBJ2-1; D is ambiguous. CDR1 SGHTA and CDR2 FQGNSA come from the germline V gene. The ends were cut back, 6 bases at V and 4 bases at J, with 10 bases in the middle. CDR3 length: 13 residues. The CDR3 DNA is TGTGCCAGCAGAATAGACCGGTACAATGAGCAGTTCTTC. Protein product: CASRIDRYNEQFF. The full variable domain, its missing parts supplied by reference TRBV7-2 and TRBJ2-1, is GAGVSQSPSNKVTEKGKDVELRCDPISGHTALYWYRQSLGQGLEFLIYFQGNSAPDKSGLPSDRFSAERTGGSVSTLTIQRTQQEDSAVYLCASRIDRYNEQFFGPGTRLTVL.

A few counts support this clonotype. The chain couples TRBV9 to TRBJ1-2; the D gene is possibly TRBD1 (5 bases). The germline V gene encodes CDR1 SGDLS and CDR2 YYNGEE. This CDR3 spans 12 amino acids. Trimming took 1 base from V and 14 from J, leaving 15 bases between them. CDR3 coding DNA: TGTGCCAGCAGCGTAAATAGGGGCGCATGTACCTTC. Encoded protein: CASSVNRGACTF.

This clonotype came up a few times. The gene calls are TRBV7-3 and TRBJ2-2; possibly TRBD2 for D (5 bases). This CDR3 comprises 14 residues. V was trimmed by 4 bases and J by 7 bases, leaving 13 bases between them. In germline, CDR1 is SGHTA, CDR2 FQGTGA. CDR3 DNA: TGTGCCAGCAGCTCCACTCGTGCGGGCGGGGAGCTGTTTTTT. Its protein product is CASSSTRAGGELFF.

The chain employs TRBV7-2 and TRBJ2-7; D remains ambiguous. The V end lost 1 base, the J end lost 3 bases, and 7 bases lay between the germline ends. Germline CDR1 is SGHTA and CDR2 is FQGNSA. The CDR3 totals 13 residues. The CDR3 nucleotides read TGTGCCAGCAGCTTAGAATTTCGCTACGAGCAGTACTTC. Protein: CASSLEFRYEQYF.

This clonotype is a singleton in its sample. The chain joins TRBV15 to TRBJ1-4; 11 bases are a match to TRBD1. V was clipped by 3 bases and J by 2 bases; unmatched bases: 5. The CDR3 length is 17 residues. Germline lookup yields CDR1 LNHNV and CDR2 YYDKDF (reference sequence). The CDR3 sequence: CATSSRDRGLTNEKLFF. CDR3 nucleotides: TGTGCCACCAGCAGCCGGGACAGGGGGTTGACTAATGAAAAACTGTTTTTT. Full variable domain (outside the CDR3, taken from reference TRBV15 and TRBJ1-4): DAMVIQNPRYQVTQFGKPVTLSCSQTLNHNVMYWYQQKSSQAPKLLFHYYDKDFNNEADTPDNFQSRRPNTSFCFLDIRSPGLGDTAMYLCATSSRDRGLTNEKLFFGSGTQLSVL.

This clonotype was detected only a few times. The J gene is TRBJ2-1, the V gene TRBV12-3 or TRBV12-4; 9 bases fit TRBD1. This CDR3 contains 16 residues. The V and J ends lost 4 bases and 4 bases, in that order; junction bases with no gene match: 8. The CDR3 DNA reads TGTGCCAGCAGTTCCCCAACAGGGGGCGGATACAATGAGCAGTTCTTC. This gives the protein CASSSPTGGGYNEQFF.

The gene calls are TRBV20-1 and TRBJ1-2, with 10 bases that match TRBD1. The CDR3 runs to 15 residues. V lost 6 bases to trimming and J lost 8 bases; unmatched junction nucleotides: 15. Germline V gene sequence: CDR1 DFQATT, CDR2 SNEGSKA (reference sequence). In DNA, the CDR3 is TGCAGTGCCCCGGGCGGGACAGGGGACTATGGAGGCTACACCTTC. As protein: CSAPGGTGDYGGYTF.

This clonotype was counted a few times. J is TRBJ2-5 and V is TRBV5-1; 8 bases map to TRBD2. This CDR3 is built from 15 residues. V was pared by 1 base and J by 2 bases, with 4 bases of the junction left unmatched. Germline CDR1 SGHRS, CDR2 YFSETQ. As DNA, the CDR3 is TGCGCCAGCAGCTTGTCTCCTAGCGGGCAAGAGACCCAGTACTTC. Translated, it gives CASSLSPSGQETQYF.

This chain joins TRBV27 and TRBJ1-2; TRBD1 matches 8 bases. Germline CDR1 MNHEY, CDR2 SMNVEV (reference sequence). The CDR3 covers 13 residues. Germline trimming cut 5 bases from V and 4 bases from J; bases unmatched to any gene: 3. CDR3 DNA: TGTGCCAGCAGTGGACAGGGCCCCTATGGCTACACCTTC. Translation gives CASSGQGPYGYTF.

CDR3 loop: CASSQEEEETQYF. The CDR3 DNA is TGCGCCAGCAGCCAAGAAGAGGAAGAGACCCAGTACTTC. The chain recombines TRBV4-1 with TRBJ2-5; D not certain. This CDR3 has 13 amino acids. Trimming took 0 bases from V and 3 from J, leaving 5 bases between them. The V gene's germline CDR1 is MGHRA and CDR2 YSYEKL.

For this clonotype: A read error is possible here, since a much larger clone lies one base away. The chain couples TRBV27 to TRBJ2-7; TRBD2 matches at 9 bases. Germline V gene lookup returns CDR1 MNHEY and CDR2 SMNVEV (reference sequence). This CDR3 has 17 residues. Trimming removed 3 bases from V and 4 bases from J; junction bases left unmatched: 13. CDR3 DNA: TGTGCCAGCAGTTTTTTTCCTAGCGGGGCAGGAGTTTACGAGCAGTACTTC. It is translated as CASSFFPSGAGVYEQYF.

The rearrangement uses TRBV7-2 and TRBJ1-2; tentatively, D is TRBD1 (5 bases). V lost 5 bases and J lost 7, with 17 bases in between. Germline V gives CDR1 SGHTA, CDR2 FQGNSA. This CDR3 has 14 amino acids. The CDR3 here is CASSPDPRVVGYTF. CDR3 nucleotides: TGTGCCAGCAGCCCCGATCCCAGGGTCGTTGGCTACACCTTC.

At least ten counts were recorded for this clonotype. The rearrangement joins TRBV10-3 to TRBJ2-3, with TRBD1 as a possible D gene (5 bases). V lost 2 bases and J 6 bases, leaving 12 bases between the germline ends. This CDR3 spans 14 amino acids. Per the germline V gene, CDR1 is ENHRY and CDR2 is SYGVKD. The CDR3 spells CAISEARDGDTQYF. In DNA, the CDR3 is TGTGCCATCAGTGAGGCCAGGGATGGGGATACGCAGTATTTT.

This chain joins TRBV12-3 or TRBV12-4 and TRBJ2-7; no firm D call. The ends were cut back, 3 bases at V and 7 bases at J, with 19 bases in the middle. This CDR3 has 15 amino acids. This CDR3 is CASSFRRRDAEEQYF. For the CDR3, the DNA is TGTGCCAGCAGTTTTCGTCGGCGAGACGCCGAGGAGCAGTACTTC.